The rows below give T cell receptor beta chains drawn from one sample of a study of T-cell reconstitution after alpha-beta-depleted transplantation in children. TCRdb redid the calling of the PCR reads with MiXCR, one entry per CDR3 protein. The table has around 370,000 distinct CDR3 sequences, 9% to 12% seen once; the top ten hold 2% to 2.5%. The sequences come from PBMCs from the stem cell graft donor, collected from the stem cell graft. These receptor sequences come from a human donor who donated a stem cell graft to a child with acute lymphoblastic leukemia. CDR3s leave out the opening cysteine and the closing phenylalanine or tryptophan. The order of the fields is V gene, CDR3 length, CDR3 protein.

V: TRBV20-1; length: 11; CDR3: SARDRAGDTQY
V: TRBV20-1; length: 12; CDR3: SASPRQLRETQY
V: TRBV7-8; length: 14; CDR3: ASSLAWRRLQETQY
V: TRBV6-4; length: 17; CDR3: ASSDAYVTDRQINQPQH
V: TRBV9; length: 13; CDR3: ASSASGRAEDTQY
V: TRBV4-1; length: 13; CDR3: ASSQVGLPTDTQY
V: TRBV4-1; length: 13; CDR3: ASSQDWGGSQPQH
V: TRBV3-1; length: 11; CDR3: ASSLGPGNTIY
V: TRBV4-2; length: 14; CDR3: ASSQDEKRSFNEQF
V: TRBV4-2; length: 13; CDR3: ASSQGGRQRFGYT